This passage covers 27 T cell receptor beta chains from one sample sequenced in a study of beta chain features in type 1 diabetes. For these receptors, no antigen is known. The authors reverse transcribed all of the isolated RNA, so sequencing captured expressed TCRB transcripts. Using immunoSEQ multiplex PCR, the repertoire was profiled, and TCRdb retains in-frame clones only, with some absent. The table lists hundreds of thousands of clones, 10% to 15% of them singletons. Regarding the study as a whole: Moderate but significant shortening of TCRB CDR3s was recorded in all four CD4+ subsets from Type 1 diabetes patients.

Sequences were obtained from naive CD4+ T cells from blood. These receptors came from a young man with type 1 diabetes.

This clone came up a few times. Other DNA sequences in this specimen translate into the identical CDR3. The chain couples TRBV14 to TRBJ1-1; D gene unclear. Trimming left V 1 base short and J 0 bases short, with 3 bases between. The CDR3 is 13 residues long. The germline V gene has CDR1 SGHDN and CDR2 FVKESK. The CDR3 DNA follows: TGTGCCAGCAGCCAAGCCCTGAACACTGAAGCTTTCTTT. This sequence encodes CASSQALNTEAFF.

This clone was seen more than once but under ten times. The CDR3 DNA reads as TGCGCCAGCAGCCAAGCAGGCGGACAGGGGCCGGGGATTCAGTACTTC. Amino acids: CASSQAGGQGPGIQYF. The genes are TRBV4-1 and TRBJ2-4; 9 bases are a match to TRBD1. Trimming took 1 base from V and 10 from J; bases not matched to a gene: 11. The CDR3 is made up of 16 amino acids. Germline loops: CDR1 MGHRA, CDR2 YSYEKL.

The table lists this clone with a few counts. V and J are TRBV4-2 and TRBJ2-3; D is uncertain. Germline lookup yields CDR1 LGHNA and CDR2 YNFKEQ. Between the trimmed V and J ends, which lost 0 bases and 0 bases, there was a span of 13 bases. This CDR3 has 17 residues. The chain's CDR3 is CASSQDMSVASTDTQYF. In DNA, the CDR3 is TGTGCCAGCAGCCAAGATATGAGCGTAGCTAGCACAGATACGCAGTATTTT.

In its sample, this clone was seen a few times. This chain joins TRBV11-3 and TRBJ2-5; possible D gene TRBD1, 5 bases. The CDR3 runs to 13 residues. Germline CDR1 SGHNT, CDR2 YENEEA. Trimming removed 3 bases at V and 5 bases at J, with 10 bases between. The CDR3 loop is CASSFQGMETQYF. The CDR3 DNA follows: TGTGCCAGCAGCTTTCAGGGAATGGAGACCCAGTACTTC.

This clone was seen a handful of times. This chain joins TRBV30 and TRBJ1-1; D is undetermined. CDR1 is GTSNPN, CDR2 SVGIG, per germline (reference sequence). V was trimmed by 8 bases and J by 5 bases, leaving 15 bases between them. This CDR3 comprises 12 residues. CDR3 amino acids: CAGPGPGTEAFF. The CDR3 DNA reads TGTGCCGGTCCGGGTCCGGGGACTGAAGCTTTCTTT.

The chain has TRBV7-9 and TRBJ1-2; D is possibly TRBD1 (5 bases). Germline V gene sequence: CDR1 SEHNR, CDR2 FQNEAQ (reference sequence). This CDR3 is built from 14 residues. Trimming removed 5 bases at V and 8 bases at J, with 18 bases between. DNA of the CDR3: TGTGCCAGCAGCGACGACCCCGGGGCTGTAGGCTACACCTTC. Translation gives CASSDDPGAVGYTF.

As for this clone: This specimen includes other DNA sequences encoding the same CDR3. The gene calls are TRBV6-6 and TRBJ2-7; TRBD1 or TRBD2 may be the D gene (5 bases each). Germline CDR1 MNHNY, CDR2 SVGAGI (reference sequence). V was trimmed by 6 bases and J by 6 bases, leaving 9 bases between them. The CDR3 is 11 amino acids. CDR3 in DNA: TGTGCCAGCAGCCCGGGGCTCGAGCAGTACTTC. Translated: CASSPGLEQYF.

The chain is built from TRBV10-3 and TRBJ2-5, with TRBD1 matching over 9 bases. Germline CDR1 ENHRY, CDR2 SYGVKD. The CDR3 is made up of 15 amino acids. V lost 6 bases to trimming and J lost 1 base; unmatched junction nucleotides: 6. CDR3 DNA sequence: TGTGCCATCAGCTCGGGACAGGGCGCCCAAGAGACCCAGTACTTC. Its translation: CAISSGQGAQETQYF.

The chain joins TRBV30 to TRBJ1-5; 11 bases are a match to TRBD1. The CDR3 is 13 residues long. After removal of 4 bases from V and 7 bases from J, the junction contained 3 bases not matched to a gene. The germline CDR1 and CDR2 sequences are GTSNPN and SVGIG (reference sequence). In DNA, the CDR3 is TGTGCCTGGAAGGGACAGGGGGACCAGCCCCAGCATTTT. Protein: CAWKGQGDQPQHF.

This clone was picked up a small number of times. The chain joins TRBV5-6 to TRBJ1-5, with D possibly being TRBD1 (5 bases). V lost 2 bases and J 7 bases, leaving 13 bases between the germline ends. The CDR3 covers 14 residues. CDR1 and CDR2 (germline): SGHDT, YYEEEE. The CDR3 bases are TGTGCCAGCAGCTTTGGGGCTTCTGGGCAGCCCCAGCATTTT. This gives the protein CASSFGASGQPQHF.

The chain is built from TRBV27 and TRBJ2-1, with a possible D match to TRBD1 (6 bases). From germline, CDR1 is MNHEY and CDR2 SMNVEV (reference sequence). Trimming stripped 10 bases from V and 7 bases from J, with 14 bases between. The CDR3 runs 12 residues. CDR3 sequence (DNA): TGTGCCATTGCGGACAGACTAAATGAGCAGTTCTTC. It yields the protein CAIADRLNEQFF.

This sequence joins TRBV9 and TRBJ1-2; D gene unclear. Germline loops: CDR1 SGDLS, CDR2 YYNGEE. The CDR3 runs to 17 residues. V was pared by 1 base and J by 8 bases, with 24 bases between. In DNA form, the CDR3 reads TGTGCCAGCAGCGTAAATTGGGCGGACCAGCCTCCGGGAGGCTACACCTTC. This gives the protein CASSVNWADQPPGGYTF.

This clone showed up just a few times. The V and J genes are TRBV30 and TRBJ1-4; 9 bases match TRBD1. This CDR3 has 15 residues. Germline CDR1 and CDR2: GTSNPN and SVGIG (reference sequence). V shed 3 bases and J 8 bases; nucleotides not matched to a gene: 10. DNA of the CDR3: TGTGCCTGGAGGATACCGGGACAGGGAGGCGAAAAACTGTTTTTT. It encodes CAWRIPGQGGEKLFF.

The rearrangement joins TRBV7-9 to TRBJ2-3; either TRBD1 or TRBD2 may fit D (5 bases each). The CDR3 loop spans 13 amino acids. V shed 1 base and J shed 6 bases, with 8 bases lying between them. The germline CDR1 and CDR2 sequences are SEHNR and FQNEAQ (reference sequence). CDR3 protein: CASSLDEGDTQYF. The CDR3 bases are TGTGCCAGCAGCTTAGACGAGGGGGATACGCAGTATTTT.

The chain links TRBV30 to TRBJ2-7; a weak D match, TRBD2 (5 bases). Trimming pared 2 bases from V and 6 bases from J, leaving 11 bases between. From germline, CDR1 is GTSNPN and CDR2 SVGIG (reference sequence). The CDR3 extends over 12 amino acids. The chain's CDR3 is CAWSPTAGEQYF. CDR3 bases: TGTGCCTGGAGTCCCACGGCGGGCGAGCAGTACTTC. Full variable domain (missing parts from reference TRBV30 and TRBJ2-7): SQTIHQWPATLVQPVGSPLSLECTVEGTSNPNLYWYRQAAGRGLQLLFYSVGIGQISSEVPQNLSASRPQDRQFILSSKKLLLSDSGFYLCAWSPTAGEQYFGPGTRLTVT.

This clone was counted between two and nine times. The gene calls are TRBV29-1 and TRBJ1-1; D not resolved. Trimming took off 6 bases at V and 0 bases at J, with 11 bases between the two ends. CDR1 and CDR2 (germline): SQVTM, ANQGSEA. There are 13 residues in the CDR3. The CDR3 loop reads CSVMVGLNTEAFF. The CDR3 nucleotides are TGCAGCGTGATGGTGGGCTTGAACACTGAAGCTTTCTTT.

This clone was counted only a few times. This sequence joins TRBV7-6 and TRBJ2-1; 11 positions agree with TRBD2. The length of the CDR3 is 17 residues. The J segment lost 6 bases and the V segment lost 5 bases, leaving 12 bases of the junction unmatched. Germline V gene data show CDR1 as SGHVS and CDR2 as FNYEAQ. CDR3 protein: CASSTRLSGGASNEQFF. The CDR3 DNA is TGTGCCAGCAGCACGCGCCTTAGCGGGGGGGCTTCCAATGAGCAGTTCTTC. The full variable domain, in which reference TRBV7-6 and TRBJ2-1 provide the parts outside the CDR3, is GAGVSQSPRYKVTKRGQDVALRCDPISGHVSLYWYRQALGQGPEFLTYFNYEAQQDKSGLPNDRFSAERPEGSISTLTIQRTEQRDSAMYRCASSTRLSGGASNEQFFGPGTRLTVL.

This chain links TRBV7-8 with TRBJ2-5; 9 positions agree with TRBD1. The end of the DNA fits TRBJ2-7 better, so the J call may be wrong. The CDR3 is made up of 16 amino acids. Germline loops: CDR1 SGHVS, CDR2 FQNEAQ. The CDR3 sequence is CASSLTATGGSYEQYF. In DNA, the CDR3 is TGTGCCAGCAGCTTGACAGCGACAGGGGGCTCCTACGAGCAGTACTTC.

This clone was seen a few times. V gene TRBV29-1 combines with J gene TRBJ2-3, with D perhaps matching TRBD1 (6 bases). Germline loops: CDR1 SQVTM, CDR2 ANQGSEA. Trimming shortened V by 1 base and J by 3 bases, and 14 bases separated the two germline ends. CDR3 size: 15 residues. Here the CDR3 reads CSVEGGGPRTDTQYF. The DNA of the CDR3 is TGCAGCGTTGAAGGAGGGGGACCGAGGACAGATACGCAGTATTTT.

This clone was observed a few times. The V and J genes are TRBV28 and TRBJ1-2, with 7 bases that match TRBD1. V lost 3 bases to trimming and J lost 4 bases; unmatched junction nucleotides: 17. The CDR3 is 18 residues long. In germline, CDR1 is MDHEN, CDR2 SYDVKM. The CDR3 DNA reads TGTGCCAGCAGTTTGTCTCGCGCCACAGGGGCTGATCGCTATGGCTACACCTTC. It encodes CASSLSRATGADRYGYTF.

This rearrangement joins TRBV29-1 to TRBJ2-2, with 11 bases that match TRBD1. J was trimmed by 4 bases and V by 4 bases; bases with no gene match: 5. Germline CDR1 is SQVTM and CDR2 is ANQGSEA. CDR3 size: 15 residues. The CDR3 protein is CSVGDRGAFTGELFF. The CDR3 DNA sequence: TGCAGCGTTGGGGACAGGGGGGCCTTCACCGGGGAGCTGTTTTTT.

This clone was seen a handful of times. CDR3 sequence reads: CASSEGGQGMGNQPQHF. CDR3 sequence (DNA): TGTGCCAGCAGCGAGGGAGGACAGGGGATGGGCAATCAGCCCCAGCATTTT. This rearrangement joins TRBV7-6 to TRBJ1-5; the match to TRBD1 covers 9 bases. Germline V gives CDR1 SGHVS, CDR2 FNYEAQ. This CDR3 has 17 residues. Trimming removed 5 bases from V and 2 bases from J; junction bases left unmatched: 10.

The J gene is TRBJ1-4, the V gene TRBV9; perhaps TRBD1 as D (6 bases). The V and J ends lost 4 bases and 7 bases respectively, with 14 bases between them. Looked up from germline, CDR1 is SGDLS and CDR2 is YYNGEE. CDR3 length: 14 residues. The CDR3 region has the DNA TGTGCCAGCAGCCCCACAGGGATCGGTGAAAAACTGTTTTTT. The encoded protein is CASSPTGIGEKLFF.

The rearrangement joins TRBV27 to TRBJ1-2; D uncertain. The V gene's germline CDR1 is MNHEY and CDR2 SMNVEV (reference sequence). This CDR3 spans 14 amino acids. The germline V and J ends were trimmed by 2 bases and 4 bases, with 11 bases remaining between them. CDR3 in DNA: TGTGCCAGCAGTTTAAGCGCCCAGACCTATGGCTACACCTTC. Translation: CASSLSAQTYGYTF.

This sequence joins TRBV7-6 and TRBJ1-1, with a tentative D call TRBD1 (5 bases). Per germline, CDR1 SGHVS and CDR2 FNYEAQ. There are 13 residues in the CDR3. Trimming stripped 5 bases from V and 6 bases from J, with 13 bases between. CDR3 sequence reads: CASSPRAGPEAFF. The CDR3 bases are TGTGCCAGCAGCCCGCGGGCGGGACCTGAAGCTTTCTTT.

This sequence joins TRBV5-1 and TRBJ1-2; D is unresolved. With 9 bases removed from V and 6 bases from J, the gap between germline ends came to 12 bases. This CDR3 is 11 amino acids long. In germline, CDR1 is SGHRS, CDR2 YFSETQ. DNA of the CDR3: TGCGCCACGACGGTAGAGAATGGCTACACCTTC. It codes for CATTVENGYTF.

The rearrangement uses TRBV5-6 and TRBJ2-5; possibly TRBD1 or TRBD2 for D (5 bases each). V was cut by 0 bases and J by 4 bases, with 13 bases left in between. The germline gives CDR1 SGHDT, CDR2 YYEEEE. There are 15 residues in the CDR3. Written as DNA, the CDR3 is TGTGCCAGCAGCTTGGTAGGGACCGCTCGAGAGACCCAGTACTTC. This encodes CASSLVGTARETQYF. Complete variable domain (other parts from reference TRBV5-6 and TRBJ2-5): DAGVTQSPTHLIKTRGQQVTLRCSPKSGHDTVSWYQQALGQGPQFIFQYYEEEERQRGNFPDRFSGHQFPNYSSELNVNALLLGDSALYLCASSLVGTARETQYFGPGTRLLVL.